What follows describes a single T cell receptor (beta chain). This record belongs to a study of blood T cell repertoires in COVID-19. Study-level information: Italy, Spain and the United States were the sources of the convalescent and acute COVID-19 samples. In each case, the material was cDNA or gDNA derived from T cells, B-cell-depleted T cells, or PBMCs.

Original methodology: By means of reference gene primer amplification, nucleated cell counts were estimated. Sequencing used immunoSEQ multiplex PCR; TCRdb keeps in-frame clones, though not all of them. For V, J and clone size, that table is used; D and trimming come from the DNA. The table includes under 200,000 clones, roughly nine tenths detected once. Per germline, CDR1 SGHNT and CDR2 YENEEA. V was pared by 3 bases and J by 8 bases, with 20 bases between. There are 15 residues in the CDR3. Enrolled during active infection, Seattle patients were then followed longitudinally. J is TRBJ2-7 and V is TRBV11-3; possibly TRBD1 for D (6 bases). This receptor was taken from a woman aged 60 to 75 with COVID-19, enrolled during active disease. Input material: peripheral blood. The DNA for the CDR3 is TGTGCCAGCAGCTTGGACAGCCGAGGGGGTTTCAAGCAGTACTTC. Protein sequence: CASSLDSRGGFKQYF.